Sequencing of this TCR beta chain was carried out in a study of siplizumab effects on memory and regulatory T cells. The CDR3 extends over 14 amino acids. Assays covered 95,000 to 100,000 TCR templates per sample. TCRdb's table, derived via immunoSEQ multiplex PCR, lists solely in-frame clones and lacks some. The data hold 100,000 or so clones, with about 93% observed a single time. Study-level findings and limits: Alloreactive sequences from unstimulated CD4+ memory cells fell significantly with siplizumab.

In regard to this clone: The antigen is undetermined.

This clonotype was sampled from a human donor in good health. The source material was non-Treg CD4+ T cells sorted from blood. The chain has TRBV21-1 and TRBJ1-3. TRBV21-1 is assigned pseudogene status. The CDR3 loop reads CASSKACGGNTIYF. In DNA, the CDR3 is TGTGCCAGCAGCAAAGCGTGCGGGGGAAACACCATATATTTT.